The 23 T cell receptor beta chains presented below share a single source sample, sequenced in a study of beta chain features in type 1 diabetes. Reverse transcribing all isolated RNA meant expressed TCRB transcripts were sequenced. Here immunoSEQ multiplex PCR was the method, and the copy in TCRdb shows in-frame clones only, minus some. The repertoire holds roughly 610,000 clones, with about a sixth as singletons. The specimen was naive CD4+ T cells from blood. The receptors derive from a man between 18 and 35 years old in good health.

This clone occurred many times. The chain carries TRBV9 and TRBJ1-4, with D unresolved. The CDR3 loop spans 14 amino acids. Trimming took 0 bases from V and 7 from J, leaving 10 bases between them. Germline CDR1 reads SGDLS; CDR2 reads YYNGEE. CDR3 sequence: CASSVAMESEKLFF. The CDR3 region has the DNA TGTGCCAGCAGCGTAGCGATGGAGAGTGAAAAACTGTTTTTT.

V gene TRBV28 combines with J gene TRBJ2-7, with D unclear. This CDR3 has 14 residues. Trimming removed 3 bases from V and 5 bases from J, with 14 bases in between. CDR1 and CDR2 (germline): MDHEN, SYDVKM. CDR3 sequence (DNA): TGTGCCAGCAGTTTTTCGGCCACACCGAACGAGCAGTACTTC. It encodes CASSFSATPNEQYF.

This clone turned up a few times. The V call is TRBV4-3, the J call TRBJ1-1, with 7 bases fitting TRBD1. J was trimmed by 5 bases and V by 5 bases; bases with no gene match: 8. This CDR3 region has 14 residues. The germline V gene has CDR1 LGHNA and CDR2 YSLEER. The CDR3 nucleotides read TGCGCCAGCAGCGACGGAGGGGGCAGGACTGAAGCTTTCTTT. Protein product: CASSDGGGRTEAFF.

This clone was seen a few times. The CDR3 nucleotides read TGTGCCAGCTCACCACCGGGACAGGGGTACCACGAGCAGTACTTC. Protein: CASSPPGQGYHEQYF. The rearrangement links TRBV18 to TRBJ2-7, with 10 bases lining up with TRBD1. This CDR3 spans 15 amino acids. The germline V gene has CDR1 KGHSH and CDR2 LQKENI. With 0 bases clipped from V and 5 bases from J, the junction kept 4 bases outside the gene matches.

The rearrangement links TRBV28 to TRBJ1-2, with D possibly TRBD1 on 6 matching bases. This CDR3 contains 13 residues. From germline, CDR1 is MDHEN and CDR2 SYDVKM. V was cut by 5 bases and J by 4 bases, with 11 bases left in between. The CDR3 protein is CASSSTGFYGYTF. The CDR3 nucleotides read TGTGCCAGCAGTAGTACAGGGTTCTATGGCTACACCTTC.

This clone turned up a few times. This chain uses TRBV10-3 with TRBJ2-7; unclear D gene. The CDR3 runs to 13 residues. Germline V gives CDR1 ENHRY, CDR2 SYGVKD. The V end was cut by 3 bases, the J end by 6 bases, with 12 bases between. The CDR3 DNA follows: TGTGCCATCAGTGACTTGGGGTACCCCGAGCAGTACTTC. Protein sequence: CAISDLGYPEQYF.

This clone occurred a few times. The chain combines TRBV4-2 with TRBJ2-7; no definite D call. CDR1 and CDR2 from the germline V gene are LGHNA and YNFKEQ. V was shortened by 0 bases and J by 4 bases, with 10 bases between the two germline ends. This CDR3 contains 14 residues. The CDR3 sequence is CASSQDLGPYEQYF. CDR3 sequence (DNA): TGTGCCAGCAGCCAAGACTTAGGACCATACGAGCAGTACTTC.

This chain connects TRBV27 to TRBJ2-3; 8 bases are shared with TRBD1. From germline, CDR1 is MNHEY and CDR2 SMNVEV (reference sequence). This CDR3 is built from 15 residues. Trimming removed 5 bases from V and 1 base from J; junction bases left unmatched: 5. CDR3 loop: CASSRRGQGTDTQYF. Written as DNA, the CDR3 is TGTGCCAGCAGTCGACGGGGACAGGGCACAGATACGCAGTATTTT.

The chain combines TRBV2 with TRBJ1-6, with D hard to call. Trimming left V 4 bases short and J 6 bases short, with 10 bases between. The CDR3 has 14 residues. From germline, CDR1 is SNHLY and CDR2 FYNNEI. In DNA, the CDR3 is TGTGCCAGCAGTGCGGGCTCGGGTAATTCACCCCTCCACTTT. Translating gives CASSAGSGNSPLHF. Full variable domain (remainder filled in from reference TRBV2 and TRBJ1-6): EPEVTQTPSHQVTQMGQEVILRCVPISNHLYFYWYRQILGQKVEFLVSFYNNEISEKSEIFDDQFSVERPDGSNFTLKIRSTKLEDSAMYFCASSAGSGNSPLHFGNGTRLTVT.

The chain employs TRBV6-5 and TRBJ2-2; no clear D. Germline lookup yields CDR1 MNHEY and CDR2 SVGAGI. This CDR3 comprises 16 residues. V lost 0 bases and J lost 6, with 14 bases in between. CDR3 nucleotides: TGTGCCAGCAGTTACTCGAGCTTTCCCGGGCCCGGGGAGCTGTTTTTT. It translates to CASSYSSFPGPGELFF.

The CDR3, as DNA: TGTGCCAGCAGCCGACTCTCCTACGAGCAGTACTTC. This translates into CASSRLSYEQYF. The V gene is TRBV7-9, the J gene TRBJ2-7; no firm D call. The CDR3 loop spans 12 amino acids. Germline lookup yields CDR1 SEHNR and CDR2 FQNEAQ (reference sequence). The germline V and J ends were trimmed by 5 bases and 0 bases, with 5 bases remaining between them.

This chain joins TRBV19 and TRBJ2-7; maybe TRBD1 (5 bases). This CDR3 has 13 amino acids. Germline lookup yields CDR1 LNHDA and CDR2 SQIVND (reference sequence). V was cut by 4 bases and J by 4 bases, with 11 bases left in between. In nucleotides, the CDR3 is TGTGCCAGTAGTAAAAGCAGGGCGTACGAGCAGTACTTC. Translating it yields CASSKSRAYEQYF.

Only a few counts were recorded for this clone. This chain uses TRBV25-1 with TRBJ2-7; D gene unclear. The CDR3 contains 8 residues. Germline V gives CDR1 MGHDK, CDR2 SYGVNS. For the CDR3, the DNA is TGTGCCAGCAGTGAAAGCGACGTC. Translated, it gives CASSESDV.

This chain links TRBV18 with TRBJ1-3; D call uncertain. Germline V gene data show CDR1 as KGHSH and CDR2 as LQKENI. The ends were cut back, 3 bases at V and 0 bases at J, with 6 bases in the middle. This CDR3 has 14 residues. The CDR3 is CASSPSNSGNTIYF. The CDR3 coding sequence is TGTGCCAGCTCACCGAGCAACTCTGGAAACACCATATATTTT.

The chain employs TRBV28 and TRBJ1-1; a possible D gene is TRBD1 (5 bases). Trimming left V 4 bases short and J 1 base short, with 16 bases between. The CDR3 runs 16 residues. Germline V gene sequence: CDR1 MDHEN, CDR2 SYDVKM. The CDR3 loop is CASSSWGDGQNTEAFF. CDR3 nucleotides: TGTGCCAGCAGTTCTTGGGGGGACGGCCAGAACACTGAAGCTTTCTTT. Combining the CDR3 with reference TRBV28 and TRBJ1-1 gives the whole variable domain DVKVTQSSRYLVKRTGEKVFLECVQDMDHENMFWYRQDPGLGLRLIYFSYDVKMKEKGDIPEGYSVSREKKERFSLILESASTNQTSMYLCASSSWGDGQNTEAFFGQGTRLTVV.

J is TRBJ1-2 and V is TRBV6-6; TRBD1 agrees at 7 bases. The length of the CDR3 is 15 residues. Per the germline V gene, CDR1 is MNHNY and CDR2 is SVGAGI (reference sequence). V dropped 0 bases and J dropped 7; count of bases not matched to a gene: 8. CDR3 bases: TGTGCCAGCAGTTACTCGGGGGACAGCCCCGGTGGCTACACCTTC. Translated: CASSYSGDSPGGYTF.

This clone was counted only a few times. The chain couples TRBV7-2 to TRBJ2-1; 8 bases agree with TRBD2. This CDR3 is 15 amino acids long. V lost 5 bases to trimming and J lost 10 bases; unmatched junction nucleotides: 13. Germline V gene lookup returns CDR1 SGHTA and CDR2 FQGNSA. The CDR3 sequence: CASSLRREGFPEQFF. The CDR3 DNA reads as TGTGCCAGCAGCCTTAGACGGGAGGGCTTCCCCGAGCAGTTCTTC.

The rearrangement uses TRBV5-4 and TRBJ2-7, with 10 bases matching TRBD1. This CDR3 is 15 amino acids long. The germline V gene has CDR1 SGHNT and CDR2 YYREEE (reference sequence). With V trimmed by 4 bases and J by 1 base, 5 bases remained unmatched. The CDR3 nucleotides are TGTGCCAGCAGCGGACGACAGGGGGCATCCTACGAGCAGTACTTC. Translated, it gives CASSGRQGASYEQYF. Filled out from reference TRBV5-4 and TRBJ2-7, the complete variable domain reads ETGVTQSPTHLIKTRGQQVTLRCSSQSGHNTVSWYQQALGQGPQFIFQYYREEENGRGNFPPRFSGLQFPNYSSELNVNALELDDSALYLCASSGRQGASYEQYFGPGTRLTVT.

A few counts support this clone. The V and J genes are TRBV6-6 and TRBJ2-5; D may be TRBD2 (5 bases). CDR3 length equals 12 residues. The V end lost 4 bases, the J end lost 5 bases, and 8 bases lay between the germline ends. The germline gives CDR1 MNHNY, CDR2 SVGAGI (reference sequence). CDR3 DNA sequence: TGTGCCAGCAGTTGGACTGCCGAGACCCAGTACTTC. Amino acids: CASSWTAETQYF.

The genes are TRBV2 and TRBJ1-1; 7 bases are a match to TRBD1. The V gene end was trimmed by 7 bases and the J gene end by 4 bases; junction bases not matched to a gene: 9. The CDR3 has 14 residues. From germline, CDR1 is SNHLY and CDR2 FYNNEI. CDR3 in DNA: TGTGCCAGCAATCCAGAACAGGGGAGCACTGAAGCTTTCTTT. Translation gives CASNPEQGSTEAFF.

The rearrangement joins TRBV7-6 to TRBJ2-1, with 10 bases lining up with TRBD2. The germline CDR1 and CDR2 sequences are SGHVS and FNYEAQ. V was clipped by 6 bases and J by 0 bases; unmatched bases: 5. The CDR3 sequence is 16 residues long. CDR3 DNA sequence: TGTGCCAGCAGACCTGGGACTAGCGACTCCTACAATGAGCAGTTCTTC. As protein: CASRPGTSDSYNEQFF.

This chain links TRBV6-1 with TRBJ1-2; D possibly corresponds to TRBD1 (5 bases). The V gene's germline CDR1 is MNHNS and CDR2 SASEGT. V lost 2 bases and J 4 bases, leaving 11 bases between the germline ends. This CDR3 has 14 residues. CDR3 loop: CASSESQGRYGYTF. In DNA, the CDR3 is TGTGCCAGCAGTGAAAGCCAGGGTCGCTATGGCTACACCTTC.

CDR3 DNA sequence: TGTGCCAGCAGCTCCCCCGGGACAGGACGCACAGATACGCAGTATTTT. Translation: CASSSPGTGRTDTQYF. The chain is built from TRBV5-4 and TRBJ2-3, with TRBD1 matching 8 bases. This CDR3 contains 16 residues. Germline V gene lookup returns CDR1 SGHNT and CDR2 YYREEE (reference sequence). V lost 3 bases, J lost 1 base, and 7 bases stayed unmatched.